Listed below are T cell receptor beta chains from one sample, sequenced in a study of shared clonotypes between healthy human individuals. Measured with immunoSEQ multiplex PCR; TCRdb has only the in-frame clones, and not every one. The top ten clones hold over 0.12% of a sample with 2 million to 3 million clones, around nine tenths of them seen once. Material for sequencing was naive CD4+ T cells sorted from blood. These receptors were collected from a man between 18 and 35 years old in good health. Each CDR3 is given with its conserved first and last residue. The D gene is left open where the match is weak. The size entry is marked missing in some rows and otherwise reads once, few, many or a size class.

TRBV6-5	-	14	TRBJ2-4	-	TGTGCCAGCAGGACCGGGTCCAAGCAGCACATTCAGTACTTC	CASRTGSKQHIQYF
TRBV21-1	-	17	TRBJ2-1	-	TGTGCCAGCAGCAGTGGGGAAGCGGAGAGCTCCTACAATGAGCAGTTCTTC	CASSSGEAESSYNEQFF
TRBV20-1	-	11	TRBJ2-3	-	TGCAGTGCTAGTTTTACGGATACGCAGTATTTT	CSASFTDTQYF
TRBV7-2	-	16	TRBJ2-2	-	TGTGCCAGCAGCTTCCGAGGGCCCGGAAAACCCGGGGAGCTGTTTTTT	CASSFRGPGKPGELFF
TRBV6-5	-	14	TRBJ1-4	-	TGTGCCAGCAGTTACGGCTGGGATAATGAAAAACTGTTTTTT	CASSYGWDNEKLFF
TRBV27	-	15	TRBJ2-3	-	TGTGCCAGCAGTTTAGCAAGCGGGAGCACAGATACGCAGTATTTT	CASSLASGSTDTQYF
TRBV5-4	-	19	TRBJ1-6	-	TGTGCCAGCAGCTTTTCCGTGACCCAAGAGGGTTCCTATAATTCACCCCTCCACTTT	CASSFSVTQEGSYNSPLHF
TRBV5-4	-	15	TRBJ2-3	-	TGTGCCAGCAGCGGAGCAGCAACTAGCACAGATACGCAGTATTTT	CASSGAATSTDTQYF
TRBV2	-	17	TRBJ2-1	once	TGTGCCAGCAAACTAGGGTACGGGACGGACTCCTACAATGAGCAGTTCTTC	CASKLGYGTDSYNEQFF
TRBV19	-	13	TRBJ2-2	-	TGTGCCAGTAGTATCGAGGGGACCGGGGAGCTGTTTTTT	CASSIEGTGELFF
TRBV5-4	-	13	TRBJ2-3	-	TGTGCCAGCAGCTTGACAGGGCGCGATACGCAGTATTTT	CASSLTGRDTQYF
TRBV28	TRBD1	16	TRBJ1-5	-	TGTGCCAGCGGCACTGCTTCCCCCAGGGGGAATCAGCCCCAGCATTTT	CASGTASPRGNQPQHF
TRBV19	-	17	TRBJ2-1	-	TGTGCCAGTAGTTCGAGAATGGGGGAGCGGTCCTACAATGAGCAGTTCTTC	CASSSRMGERSYNEQFF
TRBV29-1	-	13	TRBJ1-3	once	TGCAGCGTTTCTCCGATACTTGGAAACACCATATATTTT	CSVSPILGNTIYF
TRBV5-1	-	15	TRBJ2-3	-	TGCGCCAGCAGCGGGCAGATATCAAGCACAGATACGCAGTATTTT	CASSGQISSTDTQYF
TRBV11-2	-	14	TRBJ1-3	few	TGTGCCAGCAGCCGAGTGATGAGTGGAAACACCATATATTTT	CASSRVMSGNTIYF
TRBV5-5	TRBD2	14	TRBJ2-5	-	TGTGCCAGCAGCGAGGGGACTAGCGGTGGGACCCAGTACTTC	CASSEGTSGGTQYF
TRBV5-6	-	13	TRBJ1-1	-	TGTGCTAGCACCCGTGGGCAGAACACTGAAGCTTTCTTT	CASTRGQNTEAFF
TRBV14	TRBD2	13	TRBJ2-3	-	TGTGCCAGCAGCCCCTTAGCGGGGAATACGCAGTATTTT	CASSPLAGNTQYF
TRBV5-1	TRBD1	15	TRBJ2-1	-	TGCGCCAGCAGCTCGGGGACAGGTTTTGGGAATGAGCAGTTCTTC	CASSSGTGFGNEQFF
TRBV10-1	-	14	TRBJ2-1	-	TGCGCCAGCGGACCCGGGACCGGCTCCGATGAGCAGTTCTTC	CASGPGTGSDEQFF
TRBV7-2	TRBD2	14	TRBJ2-3	-	TGTGCCAGCAGCCGTTGGACTAGCGGCGATACGCAGTATTTT	CASSRWTSGDTQYF
TRBV25-1	-	13	TRBJ2-2	-	TGTGCCAGCAGGACAGATTTATCGGGGGAGCTGTTTTTT	CASRTDLSGELFF